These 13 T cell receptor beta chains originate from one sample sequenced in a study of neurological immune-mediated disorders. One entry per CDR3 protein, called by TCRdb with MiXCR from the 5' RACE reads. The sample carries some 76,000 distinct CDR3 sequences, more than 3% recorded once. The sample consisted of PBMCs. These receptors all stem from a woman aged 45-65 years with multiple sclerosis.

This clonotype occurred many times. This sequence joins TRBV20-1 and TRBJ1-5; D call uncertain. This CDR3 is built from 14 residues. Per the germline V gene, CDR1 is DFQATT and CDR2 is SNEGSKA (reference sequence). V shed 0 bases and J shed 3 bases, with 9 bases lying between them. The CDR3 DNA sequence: TGCAGTGCTAGAGATCTCAATTACAATCAGCCCCAGCATTTT. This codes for CSARDLNYNQPQHF.

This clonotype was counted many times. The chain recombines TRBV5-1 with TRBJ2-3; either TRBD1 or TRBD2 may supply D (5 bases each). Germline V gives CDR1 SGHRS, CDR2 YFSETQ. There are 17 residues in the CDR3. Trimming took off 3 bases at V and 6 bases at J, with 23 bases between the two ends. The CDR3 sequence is CASSSNSGTSLVDTQYF. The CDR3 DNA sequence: TGCGCCAGCAGCTCCAATTCCGGGACCTCTCTCGTTGATACGCAGTATTTT. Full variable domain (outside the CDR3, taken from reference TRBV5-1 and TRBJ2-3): KAGVTQTPRYLIKTRGQQVTLSCSPISGHRSVSWYQQTPGQGLQFLFEYFSETQRNKGNFPGRFSGRQFSNSRSEMNVSTLELGDSALYLCASSSNSGTSLVDTQYFGPGTRLTVL.

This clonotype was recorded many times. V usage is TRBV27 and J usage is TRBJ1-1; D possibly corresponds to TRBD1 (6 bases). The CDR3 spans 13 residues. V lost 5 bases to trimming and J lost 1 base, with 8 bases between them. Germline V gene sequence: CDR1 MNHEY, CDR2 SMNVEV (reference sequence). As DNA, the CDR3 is TGTGCCAGCAGTCCGGGACAGAACACTGAAGCTTTCTTT. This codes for CASSPGQNTEAFF.

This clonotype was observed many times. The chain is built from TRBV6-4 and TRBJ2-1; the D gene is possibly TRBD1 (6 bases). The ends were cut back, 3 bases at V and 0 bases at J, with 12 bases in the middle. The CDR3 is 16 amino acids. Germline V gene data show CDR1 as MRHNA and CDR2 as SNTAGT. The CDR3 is CASSERTASSYNEQFF. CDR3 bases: TGTGCCAGCAGTGAAAGGACAGCTTCCTCCTACAATGAGCAGTTCTTC.

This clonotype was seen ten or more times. DNA for the CDR3: TGCAGTGCTAGAAGACGAAGGCTAGCCCAAGAGACCCAGTACTTC. It specifies CSARRRRLAQETQYF. The chain links TRBV20-1 to TRBJ2-5; perhaps TRBD2 as D (5 bases). Trimming stripped 2 bases from V and 1 base from J, with 14 bases between. CDR3 length: 15 residues. Germline V gives CDR1 DFQATT, CDR2 SNEGSKA (reference sequence).

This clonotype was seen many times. The CDR3, as DNA: TGTGCCAGCAGCTTAGCGTATACCGGGACAGGTGATCAGCCCCAGCATTTT. The encoded protein is CASSLAYTGTGDQPQHF. The chain has TRBV7-2 and TRBJ1-5; 8 bases map to TRBD1. Trimming removed 0 bases from V and 5 bases from J; junction bases left unmatched: 9. Germline CDR1 and CDR2: SGHTA and FQGNSA. The CDR3 totals 17 residues.

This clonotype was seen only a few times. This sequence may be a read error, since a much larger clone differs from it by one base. The CDR3 reads CANSSASGTFYEQYF. CDR3 coding DNA: TGTGCCAACAGCTCAGCGAGCGGGACCTTCTACGAGCAGTACTTC. V is TRBV7-7 and J is TRBJ2-7; 7 nucleotides line up with TRBD2. Germline values: CDR1 SSHAT, CDR2 FNYEAQ (reference sequence). The CDR3 is made up of 15 amino acids.

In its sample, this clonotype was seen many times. CDR3 DNA: TGTGCCAGCAGTTACGAGCCTGGGGGTACTAATGAAAAACTGTTTTTT. Translation gives CASSYEPGGTNEKLFF. This chain connects TRBV6-2 or TRBV6-3 to TRBJ1-4; a possible D gene is TRBD1 (5 bases). V gave up 2 bases and J gave up 2 bases, with 12 bases separating them. Germline assignment: CDR1 MNHEY and CDR2 SVGEGT. The CDR3 extends over 16 amino acids.

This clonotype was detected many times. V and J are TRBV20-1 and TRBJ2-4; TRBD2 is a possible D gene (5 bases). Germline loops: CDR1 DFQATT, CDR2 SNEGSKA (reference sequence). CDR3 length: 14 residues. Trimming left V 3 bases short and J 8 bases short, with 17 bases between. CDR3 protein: CSARANYLGDIQYF. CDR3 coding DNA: TGCAGTGCTAGGGCCAACTACCTCGGGGACATTCAGTACTTC.

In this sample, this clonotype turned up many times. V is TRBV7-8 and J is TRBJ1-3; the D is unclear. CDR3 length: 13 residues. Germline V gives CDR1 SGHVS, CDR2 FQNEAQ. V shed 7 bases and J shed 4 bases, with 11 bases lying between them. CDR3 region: CASTINNGNTIYF. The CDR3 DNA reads TGTGCCAGCACCATTAACAACGGAAACACCATATATTTT.

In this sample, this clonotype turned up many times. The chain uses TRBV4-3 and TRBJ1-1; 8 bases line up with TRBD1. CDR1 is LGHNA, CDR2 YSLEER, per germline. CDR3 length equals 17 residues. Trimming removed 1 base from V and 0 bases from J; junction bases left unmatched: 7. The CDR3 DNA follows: TGCGCCAGCAGCCAAGGGCCCAGGGGGCGGATGAACACTGAAGCTTTCTTT. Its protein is CASSQGPRGRMNTEAFF.

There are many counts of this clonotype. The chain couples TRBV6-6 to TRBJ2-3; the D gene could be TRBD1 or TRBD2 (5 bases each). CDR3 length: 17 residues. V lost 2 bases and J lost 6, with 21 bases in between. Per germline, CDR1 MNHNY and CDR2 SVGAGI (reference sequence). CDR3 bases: TGTGCCAGCAGTTACAGTCAGGGAGCGGACCTGTTGGATACGCAGTATTTT. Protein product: CASSYSQGADLLDTQYF.

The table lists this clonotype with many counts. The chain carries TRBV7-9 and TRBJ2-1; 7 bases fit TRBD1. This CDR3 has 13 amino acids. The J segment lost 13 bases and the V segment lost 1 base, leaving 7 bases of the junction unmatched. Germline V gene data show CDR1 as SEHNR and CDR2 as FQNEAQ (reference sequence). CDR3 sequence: CASSLDQGERQFF. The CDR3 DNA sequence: TGTGCCAGCAGCTTAGACCAGGGGGAGCGACAGTTCTTC.